What follows is one TCR beta chain and its context. Its recognized antigen is unknown. The record has no base qualities; no much larger clone is one base away. Library construction relied on the immunoSEQ multiplex PCR assay. Roughly 10^5 TCR templates per sample were assayed on the deep sequencing platform. Genomic DNA extracted from sorted T cells was the material used for TCRbeta CDR3 sequencing. Per the source publication's procedure: The R programming language was used for the clonal analysis of the TCRbeta CDR3 data. Comparing unstimulated samples against CFSE-low samples taken after the reaction was how alloreactive CD4+ and CD8+ clones were defined. Regulatory or non-regulatory origin was assigned to alloreactive CD4+ clones by matching of sequences to sorted unstimulated Treg and non-Treg repertoires. TCRdb provides this immuneACCESS table in a form limited to in-frame rearrangements. Some clones are lacking; in checked studies, under half of them reflect an unresolved V gene, and why the rest are absent is not known. V, J and clone size are those of that table, while D and trimming were read from the DNA. This sample has some 81,000 clones in its table, and 85% to 95% of those were observed once. The top ten clonotypes cover about 18% of the sample.

This specimen belongs to a study of siplizumab effects on memory and regulatory T cells (dated by TCRdb to between 2018 and 2020). At the level of the whole study: The effect of the anti-CD2 antibody siplizumab on alloreactive T-cell subsets was examined in allogeneic mixed lymphocyte reactions constructed from human PBMCs.

The CDR3 runs 14 residues from the cysteine to the phenylalanine. Only the CDR3 DNA stays, 42 bases, in frame from base 1. The germline V gene specifies SNHLY as CDR1 and FYNNEI as CDR2. Sorted unstimulated T cells and proliferating T cells recovered from mixed lymphocyte reactions were subjected to TCRbeta CDR3 sequencing. Fresh whole blood from over 8 HLA-typed healthy donors was used to isolate PBMCs. The research as a whole found: No functional confirmation was obtained for the suppressive function of proliferating Tregs from siplizumab cultures. Greater diversity appeared to be present in unstimulated naive T cells than in memory T cells, and a substantial contribution to the alloresponse seemed to be made by naive cells. Of the alloreactive CD4+ clones that could be mapped, the Treg-derived share averaged around 64% with siplizumab compared with 25% to 30% in control reactions. Because sequences below about 10^-5 frequency were poorly captured, only a minor fraction of alloreactive clones could be mapped to unstimulated subsets. A naive or memory phenotype could not be assigned to roughly 75-95% of proliferating CD4+ or CD8+ clones. The cumulative frequency of alloreactive sequences traceable to unstimulated CD4+ memory T cells was significantly reduced by siplizumab.

Sequencing was carried out using CD8+ T cells sorted from blood. In this chain, TRBV2 is recombined with TRBJ2-5, and TRBD1 may be the D gene, going by 6 matching bases. The J call may be mistaken, given a closer DNA end match to TRBJ2-7. This receptor was obtained from a human donor in good health. The CDR3 reads CASSPIGGSYEQYF. The nucleotide sequence is TGTGCCAGCTCCCCTATAGGGGGATCCTACGAGCAGTACTTC.